This TCR beta chain comes out of a study of blood T cell repertoires in COVID-19. About the study: Acute-phase and convalescent COVID-19 samples originated in the United States, Italy and Spain. PBMCs, B-cell-depleted T cells, or T cells were the source of the cDNA or gDNA that made up the material.

In the original analysis: Scientists estimated how many nucleated cells there were by amplifying reference gene primers. The data were produced by immunoSEQ multiplex PCR, yet TCRdb's version contains in-frame clones alone and is incomplete. V and J calls and clone size are as listed in that table; D and trimming were resolved from the DNA. The table includes 150,000 to 200,000 clones, roughly 86% detected once. Germline CDR1 LNHDA, CDR2 SQIVND (reference sequence). The CDR3 is 15 amino acids. V gave up 1 base and J gave up 7 bases; unmatched junction bases: 7. Sequenced material: peripheral blood. The chain combines TRBV19 with TRBJ2-4, with 7 bases aligning to TRBD2. This TCR was recovered from a man aged 70-80 years with acute or convalescent COVID-19. The CDR3 coding sequence is TGTGCCAGTAGTATAGCTGGGGGAGGGATGAACATTCAGTACTTC. Translated, it gives CASSIAGGGMNIQYF.